This is a list of T cell receptor beta chains from one sample in a study of T cells in Graves' hyperthyroidism and ophthalmopathy. TCRdb re-called the multiplex PCR reads through MiXCR, storing one row per CDR3 protein. The sample carries 500,000 to 750,000 distinct CDR3 sequences, around 46% recorded once. Sequences were obtained from peripheral blood or thyroid tissue (not recorded which). The receptors stem from a woman under 30 with Graves' hyperthyroidism. The CDR3 runs from the conserved cysteine through the conserved F or W. The D gene is left open where the match is weak. Expanded clones get a size class; other rows say once, few or many, or leave the size out.

J	V	size	D	CDR3	DNA
TRBJ1-2	TRBV6-2/TRBV6-3	many	.	CASSSYVDNTYGYTF	TGTGCCAGCAGTTCGTACGTGGACAACACCTATGGCTACACCTTC
TRBJ2-5	TRBV2	many	TRBD2	CASSDRASGLQETQYF	TGTGCCAGCAGTGATCGGGCTAGCGGACTACAAGAGACCCAGTACTTC
TRBJ1-2	TRBV5-1	.	TRBD1	CASSYTTGGNYTF	TGCGCCAGCAGCTACACGACAGGGGGGAACTACACCTTC
TRBJ1-3	TRBV11-2	many	.	CASSLDRFGAQF	TGTGCCAGCAGCTTAGACCGGTTCGGGGCTCAGTTT
TRBJ1-1	TRBV7-6	.	.	CASSKGGDTEAFF	TGTGCCAGCAGCAAAGGGGGTGACACTGAAGCTTTCTTT
TRBJ2-3	TRBV6-6	few	TRBD2	CASSPTSSGSRGTDTQYF	TGTGCCAGCAGCCCCACCTCTAGCGGGAGTCGTGGCACAGATACGCAGTATTTT
TRBJ2-5	TRBV20-1	many	TRBD1	CSAKGAKETQYF	TGCAGTGCTAAGGGGGCTAAAGAGACCCAGTACTTC
TRBJ2-5	TRBV10-2	many	.	CASSEGGIHQETQYF	TGCGCCAGCAGTGAAGGTGGAATACACCAAGAGACCCAGTACTTC
TRBJ1-2	TRBV24-1	many	TRBD1	CATSDTGTASYGYTF	TGTGCCACCAGTGACACCGGGACAGCGAGCTATGGCTACACCTTC
TRBJ2-5	TRBV7-6	many	TRBD1	CASSAAGQGEETQYF	TGTGCCAGCAGCGCGGCGGGACAGGGCGAAGAGACCCAGTACTTC
TRBJ1-1	TRBV7-2	many	.	CAGSLDKTEAFF	TGTGCCGGCAGCTTAGATAAGACTGAAGCTTTCTTT
TRBJ2-2	TRBV29-1	.	TRBD2	CSVGTSGRMNTGELFF	TGCAGCGTGGGGACTAGCGGGAGGATGAACACCGGGGAGCTGTTTTTT
TRBJ2-7	TRBV20-1	many	TRBD2	CSASVLAGAGEQYF	TGCAGTGCTAGTGTGCTAGCGGGGGCGGGAGAGCAGTACTTC
TRBJ1-5	TRBV12-3/TRBV12-4	.	.	CASRDSAWAFCDQPQHF	TGTGCCAGCAGGGATTCGGCCTGGGCCTTTTGCGATCAGCCCCAGCATTTT
TRBJ2-2	TRBV24-1	few	TRBD1	CATSDFGTGPNTGELFF	TGTGCCACCAGTGATTTTGGGACAGGGCCCAACACCGGGGAGCTGTTTTTT
TRBJ1-4	TRBV2	.	TRBD1	CASSKDRGEKLFF	TGTGCCAGCAGTAAGGACAGGGGGGAAAAACTGTTTTTT